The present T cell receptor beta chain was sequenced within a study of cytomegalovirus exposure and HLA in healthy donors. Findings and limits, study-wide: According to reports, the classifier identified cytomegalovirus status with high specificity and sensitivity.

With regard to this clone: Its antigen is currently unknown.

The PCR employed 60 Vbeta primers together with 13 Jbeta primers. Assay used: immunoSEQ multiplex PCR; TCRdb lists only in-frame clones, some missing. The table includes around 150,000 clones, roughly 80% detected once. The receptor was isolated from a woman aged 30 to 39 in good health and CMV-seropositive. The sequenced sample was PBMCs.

CDR3 bases: TGTGCCAGCAGCTTAGTGACGGGGGGGCCGGCCGGGGAGCTGTTTTTT. Protein sequence: CASSLVTGGPAGELFF. The chain has TRBV7-6 and TRBJ2-2; 8 positions match TRBD2. V gave up 1 base and J gave up 6 bases; unmatched junction bases: 7. The germline V gene has CDR1 SGHVS and CDR2 FNYEAQ. The CDR3 runs to 16 residues. Using reference TRBV7-6 and TRBJ2-2 for the parts outside the CDR3, the full variable domain is GAGVSQSPRYKVTKRGQDVALRCDPISGHVSLYWYRQALGQGPEFLTYFNYEAQQDKSGLPNDRFSAERPEGSISTLTIQRTEQRDSAMYRCASSLVTGGPAGELFFGEGSRLTVL.